This T cell receptor (beta chain) was identified in a study of T cell changes during pregnancy in multiple sclerosis. The CDR3 covers 16 residues. Germline-derived CDR1 and CDR2 are LGHNA and YNFKEQ. V gave up 0 bases and J gave up 9 bases; unmatched junction bases: 9. Repertoires were generated with immunoSEQ multiplex PCR, while TCRdb's copy carries only in-frame clones and drops some. The data hold around 40,000 clones, with 90% observed a single time. The V call is TRBV4-2, the J call TRBJ2-5; 11 bases agree with TRBD2. This receptor was identified in a female donor with multiple sclerosis, enrolled in a pregnancy study. Sequencing was performed on CD4+ T cells from peripheral blood mononuclear cells, taken in the second trimester of pregnancy. The CDR3 sequence is CASSQETSGAQGPQYF. CDR3 nucleotides: TGTGCCAGCAGCCAAGAGACTAGCGGGGCTCAGGGGCCCCAGTACTTC.